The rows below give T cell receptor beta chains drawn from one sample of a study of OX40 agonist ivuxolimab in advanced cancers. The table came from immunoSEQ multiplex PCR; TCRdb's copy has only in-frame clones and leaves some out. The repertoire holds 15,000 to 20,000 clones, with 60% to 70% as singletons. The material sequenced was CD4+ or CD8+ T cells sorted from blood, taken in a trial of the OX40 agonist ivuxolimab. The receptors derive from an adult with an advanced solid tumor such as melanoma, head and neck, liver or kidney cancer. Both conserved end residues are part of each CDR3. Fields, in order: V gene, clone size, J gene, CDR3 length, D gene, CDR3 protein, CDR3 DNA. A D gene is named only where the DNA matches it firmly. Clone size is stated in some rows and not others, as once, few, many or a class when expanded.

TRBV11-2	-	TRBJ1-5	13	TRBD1	CASSQTGMEPQHF	TGTGCCAGCAGCCAGACAGGGATGGAGCCCCAGCATTTT
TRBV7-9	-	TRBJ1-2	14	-	CASSLAGVRYGYTF	TGTGCCAGCAGCTTAGCCGGGGTCCGCTATGGCTACACCTTC
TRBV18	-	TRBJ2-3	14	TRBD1	CASSKQGLVDTQYF	TGTGCCAGCTCGAAACAGGGGTTAGTGGATACGCAGTATTTT
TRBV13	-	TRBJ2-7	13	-	CASSLGPGYEQYF	TGTGCCAGCAGCTTAGGTCCCGGCTACGAGCAGTACTTC
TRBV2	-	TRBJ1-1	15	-	CASSEVGTGRTEAFF	TGTGCCAGCAGTGAAGTAGGAACAGGGAGGACTGAAGCTTTCTTT
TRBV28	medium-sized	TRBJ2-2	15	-	CASRPPGKRTGELFF	TGTGCCAGCAGACCACCGGGAAAACGCACCGGGGAGCTGTTTTTT
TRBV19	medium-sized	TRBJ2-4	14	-	CASSILVAKNIQYF	TGTGCCAGTAGTATTTTGGTCGCCAAAAACATTCAGTACTTC
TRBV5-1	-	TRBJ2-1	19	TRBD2	CASSLEGLAGAGKTNEQFF	TGCGCCAGCAGCTTGGAGGGACTAGCGGGAGCCGGCAAAACCAATGAGCAGTTCTTC
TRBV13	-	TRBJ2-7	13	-	CASSPTASYEQYF	TGTGCCAGCAGCCCGACAGCTTCCTACGAGCAGTACTTC
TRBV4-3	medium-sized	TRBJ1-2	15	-	CASSQGTQGTYGYTF	TGCGCCAGCAGCCAAGGCACGCAGGGAACCTATGGCTACACCTTC
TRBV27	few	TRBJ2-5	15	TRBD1	CASSLRGQGSETQYF	TGTGCCAGCAGTTTAAGGGGACAGGGTTCGGAGACCCAGTACTTC
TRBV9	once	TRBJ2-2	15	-	CASSPRSANTGELFF	TGTGCCAGCAGCCCCCGGTCAGCGAACACCGGGGAGCTGTTTTTT
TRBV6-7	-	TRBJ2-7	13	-	CASSYARTYEQYF	TGTGCCAGCAGTTACGCTCGCACGTACGAGCAGTACTTC
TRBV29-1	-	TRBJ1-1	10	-	CSVGDGEAFF	TGCAGCGTCGGGGACGGTGAAGCTTTCTTT
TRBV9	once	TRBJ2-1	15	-	CASSVVPSSYNEQFF	TGTGCCAGCAGCGTAGTTCCGAGCTCCTACAATGAGCAGTTCTTC
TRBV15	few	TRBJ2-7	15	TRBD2	CATSRASGRANEQYF	TGTGCCACCAGCAGAGCTAGCGGGAGGGCCAACGAGCAGTACTTC
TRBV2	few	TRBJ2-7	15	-	CASSEASGGTYEQYF	TGTGCCAGCAGTGAAGCTTCAGGGGGGACCTACGAGCAGTACTTC
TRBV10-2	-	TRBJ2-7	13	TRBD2	CASSPGLHYEQYF	TGCGCCAGCTCGCCGGGACTACACTACGAGCAGTACTTC
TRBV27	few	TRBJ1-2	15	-	CASSYGPLVDYGYTF	TGTGCCAGCAGTTACGGACCCCTAGTAGACTATGGCTACACCTTC
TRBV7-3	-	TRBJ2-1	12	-	CASSLKGNEQFF	TGTGCCAGCAGCTTAAAAGGGAATGAGCAGTTCTTC
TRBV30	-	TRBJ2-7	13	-	CAWSSGSSYEQYF	TGTGCCTGGAGTTCCGGGTCATCGTACGAGCAGTACTTC
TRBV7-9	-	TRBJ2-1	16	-	CASSAYWAGEGDEQFF	TGTGCCAGCAGCGCCTATTGGGCGGGAGAGGGGGATGAGCAGTTCTTC
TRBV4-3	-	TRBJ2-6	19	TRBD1	CASSQERTGWISGANVLTF	TGCGCCAGCAGCCAAGAGCGGACAGGCTGGATCTCTGGGGCCAACGTCCTGACTTTC
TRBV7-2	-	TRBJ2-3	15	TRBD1	CASSLGQGRTDTQYF	TGTGCCAGCAGCCTCGGACAGGGACGGACAGATACGCAGTATTTT
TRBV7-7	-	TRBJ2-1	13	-	CASSLGRYNEQFF	TGTGCTAGCAGCTTGGGACGCTACAATGAGCAGTTCTTC
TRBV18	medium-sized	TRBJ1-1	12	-	CASTHMNTEAFF	TGTGCCAGCACCCACATGAACACTGAAGCTTTCTTT
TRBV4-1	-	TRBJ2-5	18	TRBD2	CASSPVTGLAGWEETQYF	TGCGCCAGCAGCCCTGTAACCGGACTAGCGGGATGGGAAGAGACCCAGTACTTC